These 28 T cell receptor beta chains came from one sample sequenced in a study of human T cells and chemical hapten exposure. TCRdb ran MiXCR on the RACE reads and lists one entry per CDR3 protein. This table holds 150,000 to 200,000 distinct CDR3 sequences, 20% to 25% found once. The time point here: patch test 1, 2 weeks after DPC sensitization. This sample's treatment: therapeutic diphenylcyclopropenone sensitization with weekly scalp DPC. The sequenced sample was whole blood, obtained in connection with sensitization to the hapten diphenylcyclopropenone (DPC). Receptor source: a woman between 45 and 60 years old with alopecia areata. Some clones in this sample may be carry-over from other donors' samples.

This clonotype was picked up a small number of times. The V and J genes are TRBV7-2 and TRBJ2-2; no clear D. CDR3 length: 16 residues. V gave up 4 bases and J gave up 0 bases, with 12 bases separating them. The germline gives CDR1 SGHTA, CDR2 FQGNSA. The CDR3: CASSSGRAANTGELFF. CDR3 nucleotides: TGTGCCAGCAGCTCCGGACGGGCGGCGAACACCGGGGAGCTGTTTTTT. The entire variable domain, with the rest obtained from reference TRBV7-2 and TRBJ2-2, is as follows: GAGVSQSPSNKVTEKGKDVELRCDPISGHTALYWYRQSLGQGLEFLIYFQGNSAPDKSGLPSDRFSAERTGGSVSTLTIQRTQQEDSAVYLCASSSGRAANTGELFFGEGSRLTVL.

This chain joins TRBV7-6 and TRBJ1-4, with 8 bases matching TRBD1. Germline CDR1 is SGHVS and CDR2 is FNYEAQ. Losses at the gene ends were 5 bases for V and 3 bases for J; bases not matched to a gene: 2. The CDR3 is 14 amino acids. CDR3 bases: TGTGCCAGCAGCATGGACAGGGCTAATGAAAAACTGTTTTTT. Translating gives CASSMDRANEKLFF.

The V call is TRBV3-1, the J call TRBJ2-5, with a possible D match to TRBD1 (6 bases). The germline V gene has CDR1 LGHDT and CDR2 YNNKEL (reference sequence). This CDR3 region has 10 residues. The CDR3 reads CVSGVETQYF. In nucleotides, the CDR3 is TGTGTCTCAGGGGTTGAGACCCAGTACTTC.

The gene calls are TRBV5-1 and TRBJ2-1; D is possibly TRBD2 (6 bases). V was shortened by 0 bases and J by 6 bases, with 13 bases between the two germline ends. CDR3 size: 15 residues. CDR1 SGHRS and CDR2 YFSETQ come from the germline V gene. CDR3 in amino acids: CASSLGLASGNEQFF. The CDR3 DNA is TGCGCCAGCAGCTTGGGGCTAGCGTCTGGCAATGAGCAGTTCTTC.

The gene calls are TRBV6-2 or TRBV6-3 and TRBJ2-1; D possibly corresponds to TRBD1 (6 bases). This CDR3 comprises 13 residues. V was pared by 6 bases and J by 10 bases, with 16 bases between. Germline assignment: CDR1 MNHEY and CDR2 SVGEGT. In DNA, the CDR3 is TGTGCCAGCAGCACTATCCTCGGGACAGAGCAGTTCTTC. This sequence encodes CASSTILGTEQFF.

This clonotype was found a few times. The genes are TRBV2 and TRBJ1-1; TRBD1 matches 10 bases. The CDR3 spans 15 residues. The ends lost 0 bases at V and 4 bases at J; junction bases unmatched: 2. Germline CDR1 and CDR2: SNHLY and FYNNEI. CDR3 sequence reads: CASSEAGTGVTEAFF. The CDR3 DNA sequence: TGTGCCAGCAGTGAAGCCGGGACAGGGGTCACTGAAGCTTTCTTT.

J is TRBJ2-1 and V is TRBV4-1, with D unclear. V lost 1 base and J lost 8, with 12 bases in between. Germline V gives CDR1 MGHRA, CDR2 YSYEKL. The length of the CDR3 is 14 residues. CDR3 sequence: CASSQVPAADEQFF. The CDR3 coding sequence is TGCGCCAGCAGCCAAGTCCCGGCCGCAGATGAGCAGTTCTTC.

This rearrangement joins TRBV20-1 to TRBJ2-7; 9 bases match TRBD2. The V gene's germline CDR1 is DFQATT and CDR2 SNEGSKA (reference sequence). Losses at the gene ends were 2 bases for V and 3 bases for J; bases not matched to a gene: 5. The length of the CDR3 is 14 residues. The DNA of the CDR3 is TGCAGTGCTAGAAAAGCGGGAGGCCTCTACGAGCAGTACTTC. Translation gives CSARKAGGLYEQYF.

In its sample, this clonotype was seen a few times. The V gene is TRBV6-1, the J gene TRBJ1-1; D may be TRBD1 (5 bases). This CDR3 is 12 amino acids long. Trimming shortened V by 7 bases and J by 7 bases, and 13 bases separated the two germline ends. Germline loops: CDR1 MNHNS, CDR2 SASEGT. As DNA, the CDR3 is TGTGCCAGCAACCTCCCGGGACTTGAAGCTTTCTTT. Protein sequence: CASNLPGLEAFF.

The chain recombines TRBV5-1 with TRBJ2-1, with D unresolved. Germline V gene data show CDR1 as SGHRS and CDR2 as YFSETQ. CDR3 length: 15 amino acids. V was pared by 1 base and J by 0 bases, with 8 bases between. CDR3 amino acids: CASSLRVSSYNEQFF. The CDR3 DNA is TGCGCCAGCAGCTTGCGGGTAAGCTCCTACAATGAGCAGTTCTTC.

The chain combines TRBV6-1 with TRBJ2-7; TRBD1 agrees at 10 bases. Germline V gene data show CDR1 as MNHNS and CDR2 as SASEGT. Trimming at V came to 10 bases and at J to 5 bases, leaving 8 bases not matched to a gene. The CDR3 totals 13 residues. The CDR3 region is CAIGTGARNEQYF. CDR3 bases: TGTGCCATCGGGACAGGGGCGAGGAACGAGCAGTACTTC.

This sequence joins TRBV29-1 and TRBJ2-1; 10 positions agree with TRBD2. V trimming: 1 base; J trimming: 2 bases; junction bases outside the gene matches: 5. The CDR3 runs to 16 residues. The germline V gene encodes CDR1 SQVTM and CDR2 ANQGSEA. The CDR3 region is CSVEGPLAGAYNEQFF. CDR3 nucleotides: TGCAGCGTTGAAGGCCCCCTAGCGGGGGCCTACAATGAGCAGTTCTTC.

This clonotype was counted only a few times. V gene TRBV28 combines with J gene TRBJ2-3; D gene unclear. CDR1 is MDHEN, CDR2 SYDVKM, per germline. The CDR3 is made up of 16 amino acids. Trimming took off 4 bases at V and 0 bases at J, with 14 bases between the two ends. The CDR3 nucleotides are TGTGCCAGCAGTTCTACAGAATGGGGAAGCACAGATACGCAGTATTTT. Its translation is CASSSTEWGSTDTQYF.

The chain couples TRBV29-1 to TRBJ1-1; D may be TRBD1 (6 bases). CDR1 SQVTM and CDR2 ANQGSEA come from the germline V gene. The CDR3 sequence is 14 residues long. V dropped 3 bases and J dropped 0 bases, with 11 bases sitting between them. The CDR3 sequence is CSVDVQGVNTEAFF. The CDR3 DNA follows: TGCAGCGTTGATGTACAGGGTGTGAACACTGAAGCTTTCTTT.

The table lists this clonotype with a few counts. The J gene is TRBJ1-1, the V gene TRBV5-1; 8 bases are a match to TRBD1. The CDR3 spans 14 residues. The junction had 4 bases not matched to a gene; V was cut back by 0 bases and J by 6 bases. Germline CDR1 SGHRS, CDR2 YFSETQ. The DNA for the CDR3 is TGCGCCAGCAGCTTGGGACAGGGGTCGGCTGAAGCTTTCTTT. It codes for CASSLGQGSAEAFF.

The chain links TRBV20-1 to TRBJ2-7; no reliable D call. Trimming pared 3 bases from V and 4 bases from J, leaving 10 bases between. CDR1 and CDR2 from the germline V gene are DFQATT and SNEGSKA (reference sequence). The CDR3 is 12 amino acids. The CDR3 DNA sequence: TGCAGTGCTAGGTCCACTCCGTACGAGCAGTACTTC. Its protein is CSARSTPYEQYF.

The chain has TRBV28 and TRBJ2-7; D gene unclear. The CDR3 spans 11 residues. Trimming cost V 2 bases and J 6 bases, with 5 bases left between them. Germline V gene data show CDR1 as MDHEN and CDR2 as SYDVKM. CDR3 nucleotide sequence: TGTGCCAGCAGTTTAAACGGCGAGCAGTACTTC. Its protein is CASSLNGEQYF.

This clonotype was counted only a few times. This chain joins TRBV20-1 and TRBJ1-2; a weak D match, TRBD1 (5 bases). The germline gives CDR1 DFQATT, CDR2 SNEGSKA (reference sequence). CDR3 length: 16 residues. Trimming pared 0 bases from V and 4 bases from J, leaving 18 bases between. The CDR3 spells CSARDLYAGQGYGYTF. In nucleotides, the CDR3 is TGCAGTGCTAGAGATCTGTATGCGGGGCAAGGCTATGGCTACACCTTC.

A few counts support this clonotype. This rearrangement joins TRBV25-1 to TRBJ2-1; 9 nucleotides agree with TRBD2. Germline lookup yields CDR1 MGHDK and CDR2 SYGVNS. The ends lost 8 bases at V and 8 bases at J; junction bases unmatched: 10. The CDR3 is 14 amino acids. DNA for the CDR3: TGTGCCAGCCTCGGCGGGAGGGCCGGATATGAGCAGTTCTTC. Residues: CASLGGRAGYEQFF.

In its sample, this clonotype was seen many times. CDR3 residues: CASSFGGNPTDTQYF. The CDR3 DNA sequence: TGTGCCAGCAGCTTCGGCGGAAACCCCACAGATACGCAGTATTTT. The rearrangement links TRBV13 to TRBJ2-3; D gene ambiguous. Trimming stripped 3 bases from V and 2 bases from J, with 12 bases between. The CDR3 spans 15 residues. CDR1 PRHDT and CDR2 FYEKMQ come from the germline V gene (reference sequence).

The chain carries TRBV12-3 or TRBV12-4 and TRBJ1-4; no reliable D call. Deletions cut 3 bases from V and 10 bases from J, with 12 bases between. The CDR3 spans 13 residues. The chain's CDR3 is CASSFGGKVKLFF. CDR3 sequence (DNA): TGTGCCAGCAGTTTTGGAGGGAAGGTAAAACTGTTTTTT.

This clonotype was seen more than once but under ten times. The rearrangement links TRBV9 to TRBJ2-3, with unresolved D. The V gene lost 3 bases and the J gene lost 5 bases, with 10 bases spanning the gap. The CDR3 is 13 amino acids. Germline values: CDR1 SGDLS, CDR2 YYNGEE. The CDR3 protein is CASSGGPKDTQYF. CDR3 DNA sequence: TGTGCCAGCAGCGGAGGACCGAAAGATACGCAGTATTTT.

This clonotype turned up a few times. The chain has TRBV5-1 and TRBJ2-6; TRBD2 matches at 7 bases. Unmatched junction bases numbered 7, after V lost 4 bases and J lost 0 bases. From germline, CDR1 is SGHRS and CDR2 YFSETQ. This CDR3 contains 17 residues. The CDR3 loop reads CASSSGTSNSGANVLTF. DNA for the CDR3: TGCGCCAGCAGCAGCGGGACGTCCAACTCTGGGGCCAACGTCCTGACTTTC. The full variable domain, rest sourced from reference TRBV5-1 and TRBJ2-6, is KAGVTQTPRYLIKTRGQQVTLSCSPISGHRSVSWYQQTPGQGLQFLFEYFSETQRNKGNFPGRFSGRQFSNSRSEMNVSTLELGDSALYLCASSSGTSNSGANVLTFGAGSRLTVL.

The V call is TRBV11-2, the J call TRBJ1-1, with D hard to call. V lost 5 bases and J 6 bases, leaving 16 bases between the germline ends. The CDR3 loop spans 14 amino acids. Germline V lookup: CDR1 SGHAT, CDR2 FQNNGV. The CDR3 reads CASSPVSGRSEAFF. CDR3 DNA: TGTGCCAGCAGCCCAGTTAGCGGCAGGTCTGAAGCTTTCTTT.

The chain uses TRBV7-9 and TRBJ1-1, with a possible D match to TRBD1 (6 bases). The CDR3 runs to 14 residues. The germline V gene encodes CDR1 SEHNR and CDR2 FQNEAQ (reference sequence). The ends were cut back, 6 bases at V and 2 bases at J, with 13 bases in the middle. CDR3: CASRLEGGNTEAFF. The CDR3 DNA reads TGTGCCAGCAGACTTGAGGGGGGCAACACTGAAGCTTTCTTT.

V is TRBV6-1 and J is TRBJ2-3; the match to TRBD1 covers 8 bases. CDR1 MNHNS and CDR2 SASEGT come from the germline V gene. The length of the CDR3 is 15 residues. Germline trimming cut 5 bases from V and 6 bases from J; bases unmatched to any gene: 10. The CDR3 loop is CASSFVGQADDTQYF. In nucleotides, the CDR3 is TGTGCCAGCAGTTTCGTGGGACAGGCCGACGATACGCAGTATTTT.

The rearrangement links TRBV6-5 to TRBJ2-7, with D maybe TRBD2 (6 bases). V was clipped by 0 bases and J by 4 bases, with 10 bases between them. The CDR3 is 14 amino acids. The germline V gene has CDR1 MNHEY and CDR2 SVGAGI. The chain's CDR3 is CASSYSGLQYEQYF. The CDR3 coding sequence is TGTGCCAGCAGTTACTCGGGACTTCAGTACGAGCAGTACTTC.

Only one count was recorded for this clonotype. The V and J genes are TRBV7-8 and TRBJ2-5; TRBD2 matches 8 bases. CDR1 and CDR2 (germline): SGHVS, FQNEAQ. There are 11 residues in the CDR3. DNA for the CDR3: TGTGTGAGCGGGAGAAGTGAGACCCAGTACTTC. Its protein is CVSGRSETQYF.